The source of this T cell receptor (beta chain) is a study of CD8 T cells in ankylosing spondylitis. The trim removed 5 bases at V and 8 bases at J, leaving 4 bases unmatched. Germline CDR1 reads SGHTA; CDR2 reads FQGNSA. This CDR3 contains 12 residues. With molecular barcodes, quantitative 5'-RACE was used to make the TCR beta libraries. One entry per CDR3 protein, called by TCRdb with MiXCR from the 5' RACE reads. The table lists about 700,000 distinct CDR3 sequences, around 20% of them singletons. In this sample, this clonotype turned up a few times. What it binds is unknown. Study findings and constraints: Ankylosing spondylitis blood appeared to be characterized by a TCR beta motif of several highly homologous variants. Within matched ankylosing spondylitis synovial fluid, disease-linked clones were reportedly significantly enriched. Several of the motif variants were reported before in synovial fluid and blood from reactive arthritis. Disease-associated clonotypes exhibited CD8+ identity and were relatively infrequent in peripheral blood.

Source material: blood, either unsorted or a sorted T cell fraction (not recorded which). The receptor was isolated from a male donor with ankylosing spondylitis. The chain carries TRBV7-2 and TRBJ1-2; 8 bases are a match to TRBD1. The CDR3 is CASSAGQGGYTF. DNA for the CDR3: TGTGCCAGCAGCGCTGGACAGGGAGGCTACACCTTC.